What follows are 32 T cell receptor beta chains derived from one specimen sequenced in a study of shared clonotypes between healthy human individuals. This table comes from immunoSEQ multiplex PCR, and its TCRdb copy is limited to in-frame clones, with some not included. This sample carries 2 million to 3 million clones, 90% to 95% of them seen once, and the ten largest clones take 0.36%. Sequenced material: naive CD4+ T cells from PBMCs. Described subset: CD45RA+ positively selected. Source of these receptors: a young man in good health. Some clones in this sample may be carry-over from other donors' samples.

This sequence joins TRBV12-5 and TRBJ2-7; 9 bases are shared with TRBD2. V dropped 3 bases and J dropped 0; count of bases not matched to a gene: 6. CDR1 LGHNT and CDR2 FRNRAP come from the germline V gene. The CDR3 contains 16 residues. CDR3 loop: CASGFAAGGTSYEQYF. CDR3 nucleotide sequence: TGTGCTAGTGGTTTTGCGGCGGGAGGGACCTCCTACGAGCAGTACTTC.

This rearrangement joins TRBV5-5 to TRBJ2-3; D call uncertain. Trimming took off 1 base at V and 4 bases at J, with 7 bases between the two ends. Germline-derived CDR1 and CDR2 are SGHKS and YYEKEE (reference sequence). The CDR3 consists of 13 residues. CDR3 amino acids: CASSLRAADTQYF. In DNA, the CDR3 is TGTGCCAGCAGCTTGAGGGCGGCAGATACGCAGTATTTT.

J is TRBJ1-1 and V is TRBV5-6; 10 bases fit TRBD1. The CDR3 loop spans 16 amino acids. Germline V CDR1 and CDR2: SGHDT, YYEEEE. The V segment lost 4 bases and the J segment 3 bases; nucleotides outside the gene matches: 9. The CDR3 loop is CASSIRDRGGHTEAFF. The CDR3 bases are TGTGCCAGCAGCATCCGGGACAGGGGAGGGCACACTGAAGCTTTCTTT.

A word on this clone: Other DNA sequences within the sample encode an identical CDR3. V usage is TRBV19 and J usage is TRBJ2-1, with 12 bases identical to TRBD2. The germline gives CDR1 LNHDA, CDR2 SQIVND (reference sequence). V lost 6 bases, J lost 9 bases, and 6 bases stayed unmatched. CDR3 length: 14 amino acids. The CDR3 sequence: CASRLAGGPSEQFF. The CDR3 DNA sequence: TGTGCCAGTAGGCTAGCGGGAGGGCCCAGTGAGCAGTTCTTC.

The V call is TRBV14, the J call TRBJ2-3; no reliable D call. The CDR3 runs 16 residues. Germline assignment: CDR1 SGHDN and CDR2 FVKESK. V dropped 0 bases and J dropped 5 bases, with 15 bases sitting between them. The CDR3 protein is CASSQERMKRLDTQYF. CDR3 coding DNA: TGTGCCAGCAGCCAAGAACGCATGAAAAGGTTAGATACGCAGTATTTT.

The chain has TRBV2 and TRBJ1-4; D is perhaps TRBD1 (5 bases). CDR3 length equals 16 residues. Germline CDR1 and CDR2: SNHLY and FYNNEI. Between the trimmed V and J ends, which lost 6 bases and 3 bases, there was a span of 17 bases. The CDR3 spells CASRNVRESANEKLFF. The CDR3 DNA follows: TGTGCCAGCAGGAACGTCAGGGAGTCGGCTAATGAAAAACTGTTTTTT.

The V and J genes are TRBV21-1 and TRBJ1-2; no DNA check was done on the table's D call, TRBD1. TRBV21-1 is designated a pseudogene. The CDR3 consists of 19 residues. The CDR3 DNA reads as TGTGCCAGCAGCAAACGGGCGACAGGCCACATCCTCCTGACGGCCGGCTACACCTTC. It translates to CASSKRATGHILLTAGYTF.

The gene calls are TRBV19 and TRBJ1-1; TRBD1 is a possible D gene (5 bases). CDR1 LNHDA and CDR2 SQIVND come from the germline V gene (reference sequence). V shed 6 bases and J shed 0 bases, with 14 bases lying between them. This CDR3 has 15 amino acids. CDR3 loop: CASRPTVTVNTEAFF. In DNA form, the CDR3 reads TGTGCCAGTAGGCCGACAGTGACTGTGAACACTGAAGCTTTCTTT.

In regard to this clone: Other DNA sequences in this sample translate to the same CDR3. This sequence joins TRBV6-5 and TRBJ1-2, with D tentatively TRBD1 (5 bases). Trimming shortened V by 2 bases and J by 5 bases, and 9 bases separated the two germline ends. This CDR3 spans 13 amino acids. Germline values: CDR1 MNHEY, CDR2 SVGAGI. The CDR3 DNA is TGTGCCAGCAGTTACGGGGGAAGGTATGGCTACACCTTC. Encoded protein: CASSYGGRYGYTF.

This clone is a singleton in its sample. This chain uses TRBV5-1 with TRBJ2-5; D possibly uses TRBD1 or TRBD2 (5 bases each). CDR3 size: 15 residues. Germline CDR1 reads SGHRS; CDR2 reads YFSETQ. The V and J ends lost 0 bases and 4 bases respectively, with 13 bases between them. The CDR3 DNA sequence: TGCGCCAGCAGCTTGGGGGGGAAACTTGGAGAGACCCAGTACTTC. This codes for CASSLGGKLGETQYF.

The gene calls are TRBV14 and TRBJ2-5, with D hard to call. The CDR3 length is 11 residues. Trimming pared 4 bases from V and 5 bases from J, leaving 5 bases between. Germline V gene lookup returns CDR1 SGHDN and CDR2 FVKESK. The CDR3 loop is CASSPAETQYF. In DNA form, the CDR3 reads TGTGCCAGCAGCCCGGCGGAGACCCAGTACTTC.

This clone was counted a single time. The chain carries TRBV5-4 and TRBJ2-2; unclear D gene. The CDR3 sequence is 15 residues long. V lost 0 bases to trimming and J lost 4 bases, with 10 bases between them. The germline V gene has CDR1 SGHNT and CDR2 YYREEE (reference sequence). The CDR3 protein is CASSLAAVATGELFF. DNA for the CDR3: TGTGCCAGCAGCTTGGCCGCGGTTGCCACCGGGGAGCTGTTTTTT.

This sequence joins TRBV5-4 and TRBJ2-2, with D perhaps TRBD2 (6 bases). This CDR3 has 16 residues. The germline gives CDR1 SGHNT, CDR2 YYREEE (reference sequence). Trimming stripped 0 bases from V and 4 bases from J, with 13 bases between. In nucleotides, the CDR3 is TGTGCCAGCAGCTTGGTTTCGGGGGAAGGCACCGGGGAGCTGTTTTTT. Its protein product is CASSLVSGEGTGELFF.

V gene TRBV4-2 combines with J gene TRBJ2-3, with TRBD2 matching over 10 bases. Germline trimming cut 1 base from V and 1 base from J; bases unmatched to any gene: 14. CDR1 and CDR2 from the germline V gene are LGHNA and YNFKEQ. The CDR3 runs 20 residues. CDR3 region: CASSQVGLAGGLPGTDTQYF. CDR3 bases: TGTGCCAGCAGCCAAGTAGGATTAGCGGGAGGACTCCCGGGCACAGATACGCAGTATTTT.

This chain links TRBV18 with TRBJ2-4; possible D gene TRBD2, 6 bases. The CDR3 loop spans 16 amino acids. V lost 0 bases and J 10 bases, leaving 19 bases between the germline ends. Looked up from germline, CDR1 is KGHSH and CDR2 is LQKENI. CDR3 residues: CASSPPVIGTVGIQYF. The CDR3 bases are TGTGCCAGCTCACCACCCGTCATTGGGACTGTGGGGATTCAGTACTTC.

On this clone: This CDR3 is also generated by other DNA sequences in the sample. V is TRBV28 and J is TRBJ1-2, with D possibly matching TRBD1 (5 bases). V lost 6 bases and J lost 1, with 9 bases in between. This CDR3 region has 13 residues. Per germline, CDR1 MDHEN and CDR2 SYDVKM. The chain's CDR3 is CASSLQGNYGYTF. Written as DNA, the CDR3 is TGTGCCAGCAGCCTGCAGGGTAACTATGGCTACACCTTC.

This chain joins TRBV5-1 and TRBJ2-3; D is possibly TRBD1 (5 bases). The length of the CDR3 is 17 residues. Trimming removed 2 bases at V and 0 bases at J, with 16 bases between. The V gene's germline CDR1 is SGHRS and CDR2 YFSETQ. CDR3 amino acids: CASSFRQLPSSTDTQYF. The CDR3 DNA reads as TGCGCCAGCAGCTTCCGACAGCTCCCTTCTAGCACAGATACGCAGTATTTT.

CDR3 region: CASSLGGTTEAFF. The CDR3 DNA follows: TGTGCCAGCAGCTTGGGCGGGACCACTGAAGCTTTCTTT. The chain employs TRBV5-5 and TRBJ1-1; D perhaps matches TRBD1 (5 bases). The CDR3 is 13 amino acids. CDR1 is SGHKS, CDR2 YYEKEE, per germline (reference sequence). V gave up 0 bases and J gave up 4 bases, with 7 bases separating them.

This sequence joins TRBV21-1 and TRBJ2-3; the D call of TRBD2 is as the table states it, not checked on the DNA. TRBV21-1 is a pseudogene locus. The CDR3 runs to 18 residues. The DNA for the CDR3 is TGTGCCAGCAGCAAAGTTACTAGCGGGAACGTGGCGACGGATACGCAGTATTTT. Encoded protein: CASSKVTSGNVATDTQYF.

V gene TRBV2 combines with J gene TRBJ2-7; D might be TRBD1 or TRBD2, each matching 5 bases. V was clipped by 6 bases and J by 3 bases, with 12 bases between them. Germline values: CDR1 SNHLY, CDR2 FYNNEI. This CDR3 has 13 residues. CDR3 protein: CASSPGQHYEQYF. The CDR3 DNA reads as TGTGCCAGCAGCCCGGGGCAGCACTACGAGCAGTACTTC.

On this clone itself: Other DNA variants within this sample encode the same CDR3. This chain links TRBV9 with TRBJ2-1, with D perhaps assigned TRBD1 or TRBD2 (5 bases each). With 2 bases removed from V and 3 bases from J, the gap between germline ends came to 9 bases. Looked up from germline, CDR1 is SGDLS and CDR2 is YYNGEE. This CDR3 spans 14 amino acids. The CDR3 DNA is TGTGCCAGCAGCGTCCGGGGCGGCTACAATGAGCAGTTCTTC. It encodes CASSVRGGYNEQFF.

V and J are TRBV9 and TRBJ1-4, with D unclear. This CDR3 contains 12 residues. The ends were cut back, 4 bases at V and 13 bases at J, with 14 bases in the middle. Germline CDR1 and CDR2: SGDLS and YYNGEE. DNA of the CDR3: TGTGCCAGCAGCCCAAACAGTTACCGACTGTTTTTT. Translated: CASSPNSYRLFF.

The chain combines TRBV4-3 with TRBJ2-7, with D uncertain. Trimming took off 1 base at V and 6 bases at J, with 7 bases between the two ends. Germline CDR1 reads LGHNA; CDR2 reads YSLEER. This CDR3 is built from 12 residues. The CDR3 region is CASSQVRGEQYF. In DNA, the CDR3 is TGCGCCAGCAGCCAAGTCAGAGGCGAGCAGTACTTC.

The rearrangement uses TRBV6-4 and TRBJ1-2; TRBD1 aligns across 8 bases. The CDR3 has 12 amino acids. Germline CDR1 MRHNA, CDR2 SNTAGT. V gave up 6 bases and J gave up 7 bases; unmatched junction bases: 4. The CDR3 nucleotides are TGTGCCAGCAGGGACAGGGAGGGTGGCTACACCTTC. It codes for CASRDREGGYTF.

The V gene is TRBV5-4, the J gene TRBJ2-7; no firm D call. The CDR3 runs to 16 residues. Germline-derived CDR1 and CDR2 are SGHNT and YYREEE (reference sequence). Trimming shortened V by 4 bases and J by 4 bases, and 21 bases separated the two germline ends. CDR3 region: CASSAKGAPSSYEQYF. CDR3 nucleotide sequence: TGTGCCAGCAGCGCGAAGGGCGCCCCAAGCTCATACGAGCAGTACTTC.

The chain uses TRBV5-1 and TRBJ1-2; D gene unclear. The CDR3 loop spans 17 amino acids. The V end lost 4 bases, the J end lost 4 bases, and 23 bases lay between the germline ends. CDR1 is SGHRS and CDR2 is YFSETQ in the germline V gene. For the CDR3, the DNA is TGCGCCAGCAGCCCTAGGGTCGACCCGCGTATTTCCTATGGCTACACCTTC. This codes for CASSPRVDPRISYGYTF. The full variable domain, its missing parts supplied by reference TRBV5-1 and TRBJ1-2, is KAGVTQTPRYLIKTRGQQVTLSCSPISGHRSVSWYQQTPGQGLQFLFEYFSETQRNKGNFPGRFSGRQFSNSRSEMNVSTLELGDSALYLCASSPRVDPRISYGYTFGSGTRLTVV.

The chain carries TRBV4-2 and TRBJ2-7; D gene unclear. The CDR3 loop spans 16 amino acids. The germline gives CDR1 LGHNA, CDR2 YNFKEQ. Trimming took 2 bases from V and 0 from J, leaving 14 bases between them. CDR3 nucleotides: TGTGCCAGCAGCCAAAAACTCTCTAGGGACTCCTACGAGCAGTACTTC. Protein product: CASSQKLSRDSYEQYF.

This chain uses TRBV7-8 with TRBJ1-3; weak D call: TRBD1 (6 bases). This CDR3 has 16 residues. Germline CDR1 is SGHVS and CDR2 is FQNEAQ. Trimming removed 1 base at V and 0 bases at J, with 10 bases between. The CDR3 DNA sequence: TGTGCCAGCAGCTTAGAGGGCAGGGGCTCTGGAAACACCATATATTTT. It yields the protein CASSLEGRGSGNTIYF.

The chain carries TRBV5-4 and TRBJ2-7; D is unclear. The V end lost 4 bases, the J end lost 6 bases, and 11 bases lay between the germline ends. This CDR3 has 12 residues. Germline V lookup: CDR1 SGHNT, CDR2 YYREEE (reference sequence). The CDR3 region is CASSHIGSEQYF. The CDR3 nucleotides are TGTGCCAGCAGCCACATAGGTAGCGAGCAGTACTTC.

This chain joins TRBV28 and TRBJ2-1, with D hard to call. The CDR3 contains 12 residues. In germline, CDR1 is MDHEN, CDR2 SYDVKM. Trimming took off 5 bases at V and 6 bases at J, with 8 bases between the two ends. The CDR3 region has the DNA TGTGCCAGCAGTATCCGGGCCAATGAGCAGTTCTTC. Protein: CASSIRANEQFF.

The chain carries TRBV7-2 and TRBJ2-1, with 9 bases lining up with TRBD2. This CDR3 contains 17 residues. The ends lost 1 base at V and 0 bases at J; junction bases unmatched: 4. The germline V gene has CDR1 SGHTA and CDR2 FQGNSA. CDR3 nucleotides: TGTGCCAGCAGCTTAGGGGGCGGGAGGGCCTCCTACAATGAGCAGTTCTTC. Its translation: CASSLGGGRASYNEQFF.

A single count supports this clone. The chain couples TRBV5-1 to TRBJ1-3, with TRBD1 identical over 10 bases. The CDR3 length is 17 residues. Germline CDR1 SGHRS, CDR2 YFSETQ. V shed 3 bases and J 4 bases; nucleotides not matched to a gene: 10. The DNA for the CDR3 is TGCGCCAGCAGCTACGGCTTGGGACAGGGGTCAGGAAACACCATATATTTT. This sequence encodes CASSYGLGQGSGNTIYF.